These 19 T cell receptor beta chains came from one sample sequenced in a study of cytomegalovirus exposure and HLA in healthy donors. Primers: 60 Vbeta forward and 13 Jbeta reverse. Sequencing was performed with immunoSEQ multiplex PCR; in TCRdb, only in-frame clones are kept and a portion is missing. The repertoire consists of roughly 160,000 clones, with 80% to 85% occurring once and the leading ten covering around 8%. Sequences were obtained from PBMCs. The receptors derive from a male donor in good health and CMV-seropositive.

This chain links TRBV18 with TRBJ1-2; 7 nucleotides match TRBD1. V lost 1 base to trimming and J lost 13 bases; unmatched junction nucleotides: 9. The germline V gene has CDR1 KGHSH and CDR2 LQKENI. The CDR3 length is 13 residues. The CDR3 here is CASSPQDRPASTF. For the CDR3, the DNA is TGTGCCAGCTCACCACAGGACAGGCCCGCCTCCACCTTC.

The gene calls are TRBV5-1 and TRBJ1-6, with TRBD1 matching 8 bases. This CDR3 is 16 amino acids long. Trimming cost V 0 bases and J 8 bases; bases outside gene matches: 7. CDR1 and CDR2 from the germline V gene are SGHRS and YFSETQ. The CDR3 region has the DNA TGCGCCAGCAGCTTGGCGGGGACAGGTCTGGATTCACCCCTCCACTTT. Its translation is CASSLAGTGLDSPLHF.

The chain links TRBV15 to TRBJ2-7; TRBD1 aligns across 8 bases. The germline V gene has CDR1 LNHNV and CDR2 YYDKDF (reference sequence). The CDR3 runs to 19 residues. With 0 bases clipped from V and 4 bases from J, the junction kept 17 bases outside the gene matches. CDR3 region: CATSRDSPSPRGREYEQYF. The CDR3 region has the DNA TGTGCCACCAGCAGAGATTCCCCTTCACCCAGGGGGCGCGAATACGAGCAGTACTTC.

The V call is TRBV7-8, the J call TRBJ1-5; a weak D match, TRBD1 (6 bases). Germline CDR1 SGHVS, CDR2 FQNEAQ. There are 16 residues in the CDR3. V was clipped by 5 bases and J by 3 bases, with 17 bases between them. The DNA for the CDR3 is TGTGCCAGCAGCCCCAGAGACAGGAGCATCAATCAGCCCCAGCATTTT. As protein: CASSPRDRSINQPQHF.

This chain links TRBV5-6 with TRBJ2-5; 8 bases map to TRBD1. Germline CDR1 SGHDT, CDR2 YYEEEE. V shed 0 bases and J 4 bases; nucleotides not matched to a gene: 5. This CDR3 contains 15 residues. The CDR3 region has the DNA TGTGCCAGCAGCTTGGGGACAGGGTCAGGAGAGACCCAGTACTTC. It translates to CASSLGTGSGETQYF.

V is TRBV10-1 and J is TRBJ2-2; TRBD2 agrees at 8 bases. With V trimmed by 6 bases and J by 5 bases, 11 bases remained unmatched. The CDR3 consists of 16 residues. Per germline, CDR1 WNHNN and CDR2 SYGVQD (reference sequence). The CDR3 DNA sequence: TGCGCCAGCAGGGACGGGACTAGTAGAAGTACCGGGGAGCTGTTTTTT. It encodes CASRDGTSRSTGELFF.

The CDR3 DNA reads TGTGCCAGCAGATCGACTAGCGGACATAATAGCTCCTACAATGAGCAGTTCTTC. It specifies CASRSTSGHNSSYNEQFF. The chain uses TRBV9 and TRBJ2-1; 9 bases fit TRBD2. Germline values: CDR1 SGDLS, CDR2 YYNGEE. The CDR3 sequence is 18 residues long. Trimming removed 5 bases from V and 0 bases from J; junction bases left unmatched: 12. The entire variable domain, with the rest obtained from reference TRBV9 and TRBJ2-1, is as follows: DSGVTQTPKHLITATGQRVTLRCSPRSGDLSVYWYQQSLDQGLQFLIQYYNGEERAKGNILERFSAQQFPDLHSELNLSSLELGDSALYFCASRSTSGHNSSYNEQFFGPGTRLTVL.

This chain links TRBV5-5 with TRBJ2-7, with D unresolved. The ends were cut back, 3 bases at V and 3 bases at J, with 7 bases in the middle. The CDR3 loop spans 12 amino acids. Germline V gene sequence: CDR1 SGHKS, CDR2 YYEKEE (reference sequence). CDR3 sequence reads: CASSSWHYEQYF. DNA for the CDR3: TGTGCCAGCAGCTCCTGGCACTACGAGCAGTACTTC.

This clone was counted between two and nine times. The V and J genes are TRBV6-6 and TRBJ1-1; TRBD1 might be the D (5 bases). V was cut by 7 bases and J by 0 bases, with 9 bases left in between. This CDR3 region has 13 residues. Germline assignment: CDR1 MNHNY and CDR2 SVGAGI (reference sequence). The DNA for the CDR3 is TGTGCCAGCATGACAGACATGAACACTGAAGCTTTCTTT. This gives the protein CASMTDMNTEAFF.

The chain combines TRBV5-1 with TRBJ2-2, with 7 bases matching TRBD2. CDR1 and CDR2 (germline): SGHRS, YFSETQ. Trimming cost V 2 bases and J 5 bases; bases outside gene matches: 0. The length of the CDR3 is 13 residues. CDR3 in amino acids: CASSFGGTGELFF. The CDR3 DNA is TGCGCCAGCAGCTTCGGGGGGACCGGGGAGCTGTTTTTT.

CDR3 nucleotides: TGTGCCAGCTCCACAGACGGTTCCTACGAGCAGTACTTC. Translation gives CASSTDGSYEQYF. The V call is TRBV6-5, the J call TRBJ2-7; no firm D call. This CDR3 has 13 amino acids. Germline CDR1 is MNHEY and CDR2 is SVGAGI. Trimming left V 8 bases short and J 1 base short, with 12 bases between.

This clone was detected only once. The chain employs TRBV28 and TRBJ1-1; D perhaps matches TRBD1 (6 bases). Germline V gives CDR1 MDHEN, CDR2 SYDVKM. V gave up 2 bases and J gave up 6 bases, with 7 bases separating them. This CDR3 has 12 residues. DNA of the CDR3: TGTGCCAGCAGTTTAGGGGGCGCTGAAGCTTTCTTT. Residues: CASSLGGAEAFF.

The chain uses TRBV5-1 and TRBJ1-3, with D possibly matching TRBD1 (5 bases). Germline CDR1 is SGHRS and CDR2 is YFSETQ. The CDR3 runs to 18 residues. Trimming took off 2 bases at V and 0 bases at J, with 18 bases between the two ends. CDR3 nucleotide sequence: TGCGCCAGCAGCTTTTTTTTTACAGGAGATCACTCTGGAAACACCATATATTTT. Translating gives CASSFFFTGDHSGNTIYF.

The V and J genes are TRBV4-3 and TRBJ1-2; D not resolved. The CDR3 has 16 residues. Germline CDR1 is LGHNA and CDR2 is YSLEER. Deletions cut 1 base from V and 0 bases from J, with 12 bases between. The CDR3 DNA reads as TGCGCCAGCAGCCAAGCCGCGGCCGGTGCTAACTATGGCTACACCTTC. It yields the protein CASSQAAAGANYGYTF.

The CDR3 DNA reads as TGCGCCAGCAGCCACTACAGGACAGTCCAAGAGACCCAGTACTTC. Translated, it gives CASSHYRTVQETQYF. This chain uses TRBV4-3 with TRBJ2-5; tentative D call: TRBD1 (6 bases). Trimming took off 3 bases at V and 1 base at J, with 12 bases between the two ends. Germline V gene data show CDR1 as LGHNA and CDR2 as YSLEER. The CDR3 is made up of 15 amino acids.

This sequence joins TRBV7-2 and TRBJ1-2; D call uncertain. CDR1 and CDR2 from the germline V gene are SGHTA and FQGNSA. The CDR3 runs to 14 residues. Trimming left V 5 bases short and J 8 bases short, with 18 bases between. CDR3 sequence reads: CASSPSAGERGYTF. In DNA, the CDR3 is TGTGCCAGCAGCCCCTCCGCGGGTGAGAGGGGCTACACCTTC.

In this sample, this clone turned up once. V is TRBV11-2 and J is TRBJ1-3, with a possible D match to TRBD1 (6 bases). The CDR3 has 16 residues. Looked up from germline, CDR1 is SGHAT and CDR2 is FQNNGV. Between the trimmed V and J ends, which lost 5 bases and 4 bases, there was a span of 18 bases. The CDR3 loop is CASSHTRGAQGNTIYF. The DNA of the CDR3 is TGTGCCAGCAGCCATACTCGGGGGGCCCAGGGAAACACCATATATTTT.

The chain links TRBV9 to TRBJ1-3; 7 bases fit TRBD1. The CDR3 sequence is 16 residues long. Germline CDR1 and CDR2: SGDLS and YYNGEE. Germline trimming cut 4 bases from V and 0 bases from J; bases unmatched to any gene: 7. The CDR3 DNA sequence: TGTGCCAGCAGCTCCCAGACAGGGAACTCTGGAAACACCATATATTTT. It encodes CASSSQTGNSGNTIYF.

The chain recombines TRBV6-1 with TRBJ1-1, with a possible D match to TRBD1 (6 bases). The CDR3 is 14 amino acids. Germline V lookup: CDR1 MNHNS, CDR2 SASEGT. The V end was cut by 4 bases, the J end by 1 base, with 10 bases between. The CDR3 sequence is CASSAGGANTEAFF. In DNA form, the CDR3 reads TGTGCCAGCAGTGCGGGGGGCGCGAACACTGAAGCTTTCTTT.